This TCR beta chain derives from a study of shared clonotypes between healthy human individuals. Study results and caveats: Compared with clonotypes that all four donors shared, non-shared clonotypes had lower generation probabilities.

Germline loops: CDR1 GTSNPN, CDR2 SVGIG (reference sequence). V was clipped by 5 bases and J by 4 bases, with 17 bases between them. The CDR3 runs to 14 residues. To note about this clone: Its antigen is still unknown.

Into CD45RA+ naive and CD45RA-negative memory subsets, the CD4+ cells were split. Deep was the level used in running the assay. Clones were sequenced by immunoSEQ multiplex PCR, and TCRdb holds only the in-frame ones, with some missing. The data contain roughly 1,100,000 clones, about 80% of them singletons. J is TRBJ1-2 and V is TRBV30; tentative D call: TRBD1 (5 bases). Sequencing input: memory CD4+ T cells sorted from blood. Subset of the sample: CD45RA-negative fraction. The clonotype was recovered from a man aged 18 to 29 in good health. CDR3 DNA: TGTGCCTGGGACCAGGGAACCCTCGGCTATGGCTACACCTTC. Translation: CAWDQGTLGYGYTF.